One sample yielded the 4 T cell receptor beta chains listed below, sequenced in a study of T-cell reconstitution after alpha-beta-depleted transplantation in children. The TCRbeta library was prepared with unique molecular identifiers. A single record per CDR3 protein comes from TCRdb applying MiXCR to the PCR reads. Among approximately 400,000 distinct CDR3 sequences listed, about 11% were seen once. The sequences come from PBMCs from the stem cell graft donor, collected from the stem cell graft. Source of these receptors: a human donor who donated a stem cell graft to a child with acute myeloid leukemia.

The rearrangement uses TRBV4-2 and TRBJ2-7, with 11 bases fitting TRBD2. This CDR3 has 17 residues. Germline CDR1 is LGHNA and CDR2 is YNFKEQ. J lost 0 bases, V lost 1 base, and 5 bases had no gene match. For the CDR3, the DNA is TGTGCCAGCAGCCAAGGCACTAGCGGGAGTATCTCCTACGAGCAGTACTTC. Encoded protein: CASSQGTSGSISYEQYF.

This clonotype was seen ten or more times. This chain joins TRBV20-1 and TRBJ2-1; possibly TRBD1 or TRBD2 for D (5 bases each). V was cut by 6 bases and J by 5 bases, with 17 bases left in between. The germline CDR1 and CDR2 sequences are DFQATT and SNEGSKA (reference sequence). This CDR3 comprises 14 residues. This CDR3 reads CSAGPPGLDNEQFF. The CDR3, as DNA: TGCAGTGCGGGACCGCCGGGTCTCGACAATGAGCAGTTCTTC.

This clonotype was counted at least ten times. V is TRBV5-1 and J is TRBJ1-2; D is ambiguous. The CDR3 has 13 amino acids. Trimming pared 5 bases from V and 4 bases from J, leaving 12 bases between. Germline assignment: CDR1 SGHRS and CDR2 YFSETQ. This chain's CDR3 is CASRPEGAYGYTF. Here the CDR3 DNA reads TGCGCCAGCAGGCCAGAAGGAGCCTATGGCTACACCTTC.

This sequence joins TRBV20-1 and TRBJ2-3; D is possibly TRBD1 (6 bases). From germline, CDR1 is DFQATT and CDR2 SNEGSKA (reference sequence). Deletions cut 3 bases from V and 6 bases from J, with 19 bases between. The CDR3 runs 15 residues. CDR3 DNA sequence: TGCAGTGCTAGCTTGGCAGGGGTTGAGGAGGATACGCAGTATTTT. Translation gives CSASLAGVEEDTQYF.